This TCR beta chain was identified during a study of cytomegalovirus exposure and HLA in healthy donors. Primers included in the PCR were 60 Vbeta and 13 Jbeta primers. Data came from immunoSEQ multiplex PCR; TCRdb stores just in-frame clones and leaves some out. The repertoire holds approximately 79,000 clones, with more than 60% as singletons. The germline V gene encodes CDR1 SNHLY and CDR2 FYNNEI. This CDR3 is built from 14 residues. The V gene lost 7 bases and the J gene lost 5 bases, with 14 bases spanning the gap. The TCR comes from a man aged 35-49 years in good health and CMV-seronegative. The sequencing input was PBMCs. The rearrangement links TRBV2 to TRBJ2-2; possible D gene TRBD1, 5 bases. CDR3 loop: CASTELTGTGELFF. CDR3 nucleotide sequence: TGTGCCAGCACCGAACTTACAGGTACCGGGGAGCTGTTTTTT.